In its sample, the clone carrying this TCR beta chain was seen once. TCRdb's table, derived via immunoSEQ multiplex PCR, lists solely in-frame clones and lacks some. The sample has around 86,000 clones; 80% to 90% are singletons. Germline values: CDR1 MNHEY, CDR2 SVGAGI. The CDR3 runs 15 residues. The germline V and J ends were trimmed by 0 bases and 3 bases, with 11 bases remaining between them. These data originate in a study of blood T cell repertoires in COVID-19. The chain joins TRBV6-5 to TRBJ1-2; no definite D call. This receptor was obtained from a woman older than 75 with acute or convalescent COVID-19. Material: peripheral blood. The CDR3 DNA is TGTGCCAGCAGTTACTCGATGCACCAGGACTATGGCTACACCTTC. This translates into CASSYSMHQDYGYTF.